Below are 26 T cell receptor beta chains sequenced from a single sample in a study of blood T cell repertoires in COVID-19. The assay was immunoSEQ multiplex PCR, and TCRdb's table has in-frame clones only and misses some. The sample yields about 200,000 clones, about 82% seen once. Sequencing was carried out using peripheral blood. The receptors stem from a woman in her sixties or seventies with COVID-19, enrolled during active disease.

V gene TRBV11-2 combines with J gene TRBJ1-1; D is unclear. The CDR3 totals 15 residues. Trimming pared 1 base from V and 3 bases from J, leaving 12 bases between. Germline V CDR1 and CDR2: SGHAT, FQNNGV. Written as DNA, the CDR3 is TGTGCCAGCAGCTTAGTTTACAGCGGGGACACTGAAGCTTTCTTT. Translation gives CASSLVYSGDTEAFF.

This chain's CDR3 is CASSIGGGLGEAFF. The CDR3 bases are TGTGCCAGTAGTATCGGGGGTGGGCTGGGTGAAGCTTTCTTT. This rearrangement joins TRBV19 to TRBJ1-1; possibly TRBD1 for D (5 bases). V shed 3 bases and J shed 7 bases, with 15 bases lying between them. This CDR3 is 14 amino acids long. Germline V lookup: CDR1 LNHDA, CDR2 SQIVND (reference sequence).

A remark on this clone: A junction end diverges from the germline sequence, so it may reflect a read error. CDR3 in DNA: TGCGCCAGCAGTGAGACCGTCCCGGGACAGGGCCTTGGCGCCTTC. It translates to CASSETVPGQGLGAF. The rearrangement links TRBV10-2 to TRBJ1-2, with TRBD1 matching 9 bases. The CDR3 is 15 amino acids. CDR1 and CDR2 (germline): WSHSY, SAAADI.

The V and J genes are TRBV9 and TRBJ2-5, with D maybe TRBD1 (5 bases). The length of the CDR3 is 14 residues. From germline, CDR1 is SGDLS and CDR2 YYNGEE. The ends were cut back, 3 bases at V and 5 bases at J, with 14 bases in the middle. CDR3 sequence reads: CASSAADRLETQYF. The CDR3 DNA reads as TGTGCCAGCAGCGCCGCAGACAGACTGGAGACCCAGTACTTC.

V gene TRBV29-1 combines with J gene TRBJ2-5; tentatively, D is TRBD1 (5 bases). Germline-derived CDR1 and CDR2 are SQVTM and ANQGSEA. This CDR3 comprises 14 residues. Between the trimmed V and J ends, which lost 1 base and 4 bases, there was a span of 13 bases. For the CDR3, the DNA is TGCAGCGTTGAAGTGGGCAGGGAATTAGAGACCCAGTACTTC. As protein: CSVEVGRELETQYF.

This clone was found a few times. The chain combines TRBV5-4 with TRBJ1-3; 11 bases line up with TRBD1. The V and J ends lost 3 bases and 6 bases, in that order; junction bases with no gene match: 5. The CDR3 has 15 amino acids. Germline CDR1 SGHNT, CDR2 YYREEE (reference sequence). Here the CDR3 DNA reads TGTGCCAGCAGCTCTATGGGACAGGGGGTAAACACCATATATTTT. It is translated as CASSSMGQGVNTIYF.

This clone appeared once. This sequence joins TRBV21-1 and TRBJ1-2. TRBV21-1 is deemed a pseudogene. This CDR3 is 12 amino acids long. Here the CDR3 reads CASSFGIYGYTF. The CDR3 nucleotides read TGTGCCAGCAGCTTCGGGATTTATGGCTACACCTTC.

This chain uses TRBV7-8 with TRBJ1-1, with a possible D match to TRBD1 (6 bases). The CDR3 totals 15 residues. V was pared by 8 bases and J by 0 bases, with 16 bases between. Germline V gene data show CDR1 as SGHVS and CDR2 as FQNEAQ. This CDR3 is CASGKRNRVNTEAFF. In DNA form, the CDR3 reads TGTGCCAGCGGAAAAAGGAACAGGGTGAACACTGAAGCTTTCTTT.

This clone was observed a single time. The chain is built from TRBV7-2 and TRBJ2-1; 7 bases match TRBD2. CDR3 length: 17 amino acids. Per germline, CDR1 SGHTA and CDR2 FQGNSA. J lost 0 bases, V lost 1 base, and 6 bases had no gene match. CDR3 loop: CASSLESRGSSYNEQFF. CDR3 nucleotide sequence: TGTGCCAGCAGCTTAGAGTCGCGGGGGAGCTCCTACAATGAGCAGTTCTTC.

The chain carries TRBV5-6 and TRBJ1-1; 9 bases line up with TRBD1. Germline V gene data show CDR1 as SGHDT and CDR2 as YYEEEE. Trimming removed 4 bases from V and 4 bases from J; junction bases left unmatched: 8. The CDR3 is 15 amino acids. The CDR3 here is CASSPGTGFGTEAFF. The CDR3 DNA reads TGTGCCAGCAGCCCCGGGACAGGGTTTGGCACTGAAGCTTTCTTT.

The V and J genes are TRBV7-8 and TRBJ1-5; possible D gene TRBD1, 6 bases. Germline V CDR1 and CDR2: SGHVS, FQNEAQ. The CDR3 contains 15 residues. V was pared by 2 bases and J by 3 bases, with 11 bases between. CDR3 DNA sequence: TGTGCCAGCAGCTTACTGGGGGCCTCCAATCAGCCCCAGCATTTT. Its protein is CASSLLGASNQPQHF.

The chain's CDR3 is CASSPNEGTGSPLHF. CDR3 DNA sequence: TGTGCCAGCAGCCCTAATGAGGGGACTGGGTCACCCCTCCACTTT. J is TRBJ1-6 and V is TRBV4-2; D possibly corresponds to TRBD1 (5 bases). The germline V gene encodes CDR1 LGHNA and CDR2 YNFKEQ. The CDR3 totals 15 residues. The V end was cut by 4 bases, the J end by 10 bases, with 17 bases between.

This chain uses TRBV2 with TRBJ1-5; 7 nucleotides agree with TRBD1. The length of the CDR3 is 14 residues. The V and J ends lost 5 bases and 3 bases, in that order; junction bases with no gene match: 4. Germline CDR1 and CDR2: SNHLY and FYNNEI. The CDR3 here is CASSTGAPNQPQHF. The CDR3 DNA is TGTGCCAGCAGTACAGGGGCTCCCAATCAGCCCCAGCATTTT. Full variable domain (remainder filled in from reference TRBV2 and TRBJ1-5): EPEVTQTPSHQVTQMGQEVILRCVPISNHLYFYWYRQILGQKVEFLVSFYNNEISEKSEIFDDQFSVERPDGSNFTLKIRSTKLEDSAMYFCASSTGAPNQPQHFGDGTRLSIL.

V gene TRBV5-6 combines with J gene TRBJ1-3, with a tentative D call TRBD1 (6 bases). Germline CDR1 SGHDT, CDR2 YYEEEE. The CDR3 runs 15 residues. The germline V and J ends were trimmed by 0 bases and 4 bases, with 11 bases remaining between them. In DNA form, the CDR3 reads TGTGCCAGCAGCTTGGTAACAGGGTCGGGAAACACCATATATTTT. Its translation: CASSLVTGSGNTIYF.

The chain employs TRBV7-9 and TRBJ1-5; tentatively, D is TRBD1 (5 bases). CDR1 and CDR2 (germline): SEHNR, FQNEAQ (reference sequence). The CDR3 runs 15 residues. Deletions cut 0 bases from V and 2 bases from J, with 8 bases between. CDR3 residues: CASSLAGGGNQPQHF. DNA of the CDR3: TGTGCCAGCAGCTTAGCCGGGGGGGGCAATCAGCCCCAGCATTTT.

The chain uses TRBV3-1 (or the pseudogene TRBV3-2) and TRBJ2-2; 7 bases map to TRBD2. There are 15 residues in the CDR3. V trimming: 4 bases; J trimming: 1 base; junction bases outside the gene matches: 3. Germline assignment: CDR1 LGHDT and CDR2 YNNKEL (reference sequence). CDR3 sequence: CASSPGRRNTGELFF. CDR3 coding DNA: TGTGCCAGCAGCCCCGGGAGGAGGAACACCGGGGAGCTGTTTTTT.

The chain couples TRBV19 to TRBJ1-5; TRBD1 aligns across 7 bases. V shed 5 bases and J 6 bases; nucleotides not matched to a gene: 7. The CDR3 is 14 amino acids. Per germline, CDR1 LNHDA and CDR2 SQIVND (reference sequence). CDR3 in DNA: TGTGCCAGTAGTCTGGACAGGTGGGGTCAGCCCCAGCATTTT. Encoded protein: CASSLDRWGQPQHF.

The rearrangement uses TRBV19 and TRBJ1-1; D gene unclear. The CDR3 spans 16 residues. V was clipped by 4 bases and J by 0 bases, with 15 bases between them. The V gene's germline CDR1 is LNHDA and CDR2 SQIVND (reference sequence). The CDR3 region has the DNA TGTGCCAGTAGTACCCGGGCCACCGGGGTGAACACTGAAGCTTTCTTT. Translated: CASSTRATGVNTEAFF.

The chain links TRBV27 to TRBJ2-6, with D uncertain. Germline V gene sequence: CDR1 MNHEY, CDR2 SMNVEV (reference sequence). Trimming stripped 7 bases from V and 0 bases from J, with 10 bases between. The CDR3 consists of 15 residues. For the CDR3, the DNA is TGTGCCAGCACGCAGGTCAGCTCTGGGGCCAACGTCCTGACTTTC. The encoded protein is CASTQVSSGANVLTF.

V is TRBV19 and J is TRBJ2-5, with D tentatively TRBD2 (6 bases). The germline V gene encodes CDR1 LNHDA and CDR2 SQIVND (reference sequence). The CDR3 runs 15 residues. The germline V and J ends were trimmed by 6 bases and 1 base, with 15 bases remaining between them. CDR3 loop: CASRMGGKPQETQYF. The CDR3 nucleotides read TGTGCCAGTAGGATGGGCGGGAAACCCCAAGAGACCCAGTACTTC.

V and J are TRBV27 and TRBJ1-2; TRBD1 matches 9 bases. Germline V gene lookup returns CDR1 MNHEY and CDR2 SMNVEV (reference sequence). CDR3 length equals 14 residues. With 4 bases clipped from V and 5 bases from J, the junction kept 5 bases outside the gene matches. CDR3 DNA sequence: TGTGCCAGCAGTTGGGACAGGGCGGGGTATGGCTACACCTTC. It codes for CASSWDRAGYGYTF.

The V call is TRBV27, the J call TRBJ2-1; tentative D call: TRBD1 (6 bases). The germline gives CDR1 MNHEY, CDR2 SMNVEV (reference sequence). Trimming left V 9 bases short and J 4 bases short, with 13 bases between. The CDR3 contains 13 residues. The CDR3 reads CASTTGAYNEQFF. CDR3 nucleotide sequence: TGTGCCAGTACGACAGGAGCTTACAATGAGCAGTTCTTC.

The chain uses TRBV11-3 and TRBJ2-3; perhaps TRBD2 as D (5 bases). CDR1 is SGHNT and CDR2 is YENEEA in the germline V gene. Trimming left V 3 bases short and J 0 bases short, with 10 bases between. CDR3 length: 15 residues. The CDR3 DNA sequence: TGTGCCAGCAGCTTCGCGCGGACTAGCACAGATACGCAGTATTTT. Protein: CASSFARTSTDTQYF.

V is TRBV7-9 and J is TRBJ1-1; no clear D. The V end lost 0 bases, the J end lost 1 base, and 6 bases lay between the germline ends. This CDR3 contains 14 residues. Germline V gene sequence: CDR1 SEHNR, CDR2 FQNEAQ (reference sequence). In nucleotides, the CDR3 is TGTGCCAGCAGCTTAGCCAGTAAGAACACTGAAGCTTTCTTT. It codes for CASSLASKNTEAFF.

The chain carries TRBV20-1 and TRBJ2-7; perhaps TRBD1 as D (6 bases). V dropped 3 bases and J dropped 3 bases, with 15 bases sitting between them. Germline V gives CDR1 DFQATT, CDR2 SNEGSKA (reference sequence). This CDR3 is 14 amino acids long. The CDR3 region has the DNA TGCAGTGCTAGTCGGACAGACTACAACTACGAGCAGTACTTC. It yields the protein CSASRTDYNYEQYF.

CDR3 sequence: CASIHSRIGAGELFF. The CDR3 coding sequence is TGTGCCAGCATACACTCCAGGATAGGGGCCGGGGAGCTGTTTTTT. The chain couples TRBV7-9 to TRBJ2-2; D perhaps matches TRBD1 (5 bases). V lost 7 bases and J 6 bases, leaving 18 bases between the germline ends. CDR3 length: 15 residues. Per the germline V gene, CDR1 is SEHNR and CDR2 is FQNEAQ (reference sequence).